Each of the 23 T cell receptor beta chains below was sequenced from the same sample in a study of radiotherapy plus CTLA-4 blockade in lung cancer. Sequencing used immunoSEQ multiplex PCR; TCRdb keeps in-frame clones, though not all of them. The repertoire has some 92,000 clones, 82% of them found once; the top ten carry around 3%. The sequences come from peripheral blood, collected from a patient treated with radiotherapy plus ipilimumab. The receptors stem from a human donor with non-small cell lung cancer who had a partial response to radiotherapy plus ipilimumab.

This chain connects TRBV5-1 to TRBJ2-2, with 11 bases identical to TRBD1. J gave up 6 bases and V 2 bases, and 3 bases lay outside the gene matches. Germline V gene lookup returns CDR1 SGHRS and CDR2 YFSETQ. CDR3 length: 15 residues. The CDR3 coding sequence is TGCGCCAGCAGCTTAAGGGACAGGGGGTCCGGGGAGCTGTTTTTT. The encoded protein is CASSLRDRGSGELFF.

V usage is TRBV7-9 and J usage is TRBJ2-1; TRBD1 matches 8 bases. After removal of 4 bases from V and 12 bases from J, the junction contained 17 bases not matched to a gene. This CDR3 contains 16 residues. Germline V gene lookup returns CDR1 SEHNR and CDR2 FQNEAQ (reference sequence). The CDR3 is CASSSTGADAFRLQFF. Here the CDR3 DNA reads TGTGCCAGCAGCTCGACAGGGGCCGATGCGTTTCGGTTGCAGTTCTTC.

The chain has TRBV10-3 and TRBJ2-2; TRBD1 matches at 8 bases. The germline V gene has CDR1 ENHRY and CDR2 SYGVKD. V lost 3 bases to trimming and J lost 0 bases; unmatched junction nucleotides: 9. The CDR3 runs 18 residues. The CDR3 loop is CAISDPPGGIANTGELFF. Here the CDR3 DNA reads TGTGCCATCAGTGACCCCCCAGGGGGCATCGCGAACACCGGGGAGCTGTTTTTT.

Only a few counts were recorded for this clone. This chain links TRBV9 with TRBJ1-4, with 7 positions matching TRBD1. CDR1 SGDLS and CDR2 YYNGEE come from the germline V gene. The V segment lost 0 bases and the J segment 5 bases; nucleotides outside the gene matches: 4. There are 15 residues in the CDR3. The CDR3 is CASSVEGQRNEKLFF. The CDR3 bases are TGTGCCAGCAGCGTAGAGGGACAGAGGAATGAAAAACTGTTTTTT.

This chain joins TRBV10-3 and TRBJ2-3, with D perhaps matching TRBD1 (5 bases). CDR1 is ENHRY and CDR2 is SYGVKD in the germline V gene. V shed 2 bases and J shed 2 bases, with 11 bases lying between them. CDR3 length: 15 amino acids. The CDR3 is CAISETAGPTDTQYF. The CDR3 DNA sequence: TGTGCCATCAGTGAGACGGCAGGGCCCACAGATACGCAGTATTTT.

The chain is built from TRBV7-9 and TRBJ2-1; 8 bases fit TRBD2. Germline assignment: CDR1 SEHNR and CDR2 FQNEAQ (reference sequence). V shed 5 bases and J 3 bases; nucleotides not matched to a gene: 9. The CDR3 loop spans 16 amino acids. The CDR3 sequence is CASSPPSGRFYNEQFF. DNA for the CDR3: TGTGCCAGCAGCCCACCCAGCGGGAGATTCTACAATGAGCAGTTCTTC.

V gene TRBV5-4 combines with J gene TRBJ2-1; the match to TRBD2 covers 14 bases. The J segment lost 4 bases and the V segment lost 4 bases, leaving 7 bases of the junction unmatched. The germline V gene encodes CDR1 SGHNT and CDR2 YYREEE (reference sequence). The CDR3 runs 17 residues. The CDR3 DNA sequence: TGTGCCAGCAGCGAAGGGACTAGCGGGAGCGTTTACAATGAGCAGTTCTTC. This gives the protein CASSEGTSGSVYNEQFF.

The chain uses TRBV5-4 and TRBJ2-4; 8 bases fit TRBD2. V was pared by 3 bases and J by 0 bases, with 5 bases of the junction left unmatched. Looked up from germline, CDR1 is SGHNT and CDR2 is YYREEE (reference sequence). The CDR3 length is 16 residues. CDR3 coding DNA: TGTGCCAGCAGCTCCGGGGGGGGATTAGCCAAAAACATTCAGTACTTC. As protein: CASSSGGGLAKNIQYF.

The CDR3 bases are TGTGCCAGCTCAGCGGGGCAAAATGAAAAACTGTTTTTT. This sequence encodes CASSAGQNEKLFF. The rearrangement joins TRBV18 to TRBJ1-4; possibly TRBD1 for D (5 bases). Germline values: CDR1 KGHSH, CDR2 LQKENI. Trimming took off 5 bases at V and 5 bases at J, with 9 bases between the two ends. The CDR3 length is 13 residues.

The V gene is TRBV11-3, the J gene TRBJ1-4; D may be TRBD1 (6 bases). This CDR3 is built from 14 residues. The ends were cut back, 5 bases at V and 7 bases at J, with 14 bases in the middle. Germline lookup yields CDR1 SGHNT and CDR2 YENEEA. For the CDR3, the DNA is TGTGCCAGCAGCCTCAGGGGAACGGGTGAAAAACTGTTTTTT. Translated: CASSLRGTGEKLFF.

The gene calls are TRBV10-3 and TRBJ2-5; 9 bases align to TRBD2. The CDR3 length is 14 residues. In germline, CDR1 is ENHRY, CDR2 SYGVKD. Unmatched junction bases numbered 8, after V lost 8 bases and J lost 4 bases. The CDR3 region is CAIGRGRAPETQYF. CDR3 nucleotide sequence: TGTGCCATCGGGCGCGGGAGGGCCCCAGAGACCCAGTACTTC.

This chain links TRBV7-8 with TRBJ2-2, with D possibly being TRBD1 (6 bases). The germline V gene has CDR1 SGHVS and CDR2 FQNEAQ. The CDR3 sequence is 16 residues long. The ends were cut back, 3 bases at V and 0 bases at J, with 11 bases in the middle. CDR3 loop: CASSFQGGSNTGELFF. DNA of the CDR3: TGTGCCAGCAGCTTCCAAGGGGGATCGAACACCGGGGAGCTGTTTTTT.

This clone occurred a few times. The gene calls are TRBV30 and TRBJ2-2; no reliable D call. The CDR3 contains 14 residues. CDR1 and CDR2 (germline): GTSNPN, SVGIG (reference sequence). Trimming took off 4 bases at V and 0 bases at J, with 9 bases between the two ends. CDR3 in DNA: TGTGCCTGGAAGGCAGACTCGAACACCGGGGAGCTGTTTTTT. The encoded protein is CAWKADSNTGELFF.

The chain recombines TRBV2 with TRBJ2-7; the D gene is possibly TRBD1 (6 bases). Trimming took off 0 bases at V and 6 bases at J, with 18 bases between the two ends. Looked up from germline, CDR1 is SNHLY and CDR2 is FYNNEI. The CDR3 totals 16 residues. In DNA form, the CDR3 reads TGTGCCAGCAGTGAAGCGCAGTTTCAGGGGACGATCGAGCAGTACTTC. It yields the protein CASSEAQFQGTIEQYF. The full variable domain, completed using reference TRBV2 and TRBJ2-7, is EPEVTQTPSHQVTQMGQEVILRCVPISNHLYFYWYRQILGQKVEFLVSFYNNEISEKSEIFDDQFSVERPDGSNFTLKIRSTKLEDSAMYFCASSEAQFQGTIEQYFGPGTRLTVT.

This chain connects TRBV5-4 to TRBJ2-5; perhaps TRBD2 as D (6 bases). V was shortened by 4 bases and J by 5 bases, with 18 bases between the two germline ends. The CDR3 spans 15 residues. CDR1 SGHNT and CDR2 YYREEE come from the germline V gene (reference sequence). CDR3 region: CASSPRGLPEETQYF. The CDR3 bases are TGTGCCAGCAGCCCGCGGGGACTCCCCGAGGAGACCCAGTACTTC.

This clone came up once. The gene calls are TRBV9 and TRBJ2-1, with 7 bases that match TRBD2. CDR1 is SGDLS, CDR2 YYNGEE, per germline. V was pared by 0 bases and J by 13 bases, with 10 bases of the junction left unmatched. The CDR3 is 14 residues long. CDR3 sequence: CASSVGREGHGQFF. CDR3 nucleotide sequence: TGTGCCAGCAGCGTAGGCAGGGAGGGTCATGGACAGTTCTTC.

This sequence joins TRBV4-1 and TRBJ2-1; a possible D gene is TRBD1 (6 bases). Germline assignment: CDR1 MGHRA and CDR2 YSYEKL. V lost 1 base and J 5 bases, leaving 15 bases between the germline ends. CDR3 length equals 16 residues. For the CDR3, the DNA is TGCGCCAGCAGCCAAGGAATACAGGGTGGCCACAATGAGCAGTTCTTC. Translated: CASSQGIQGGHNEQFF.

The CDR3 loop is CASSRTRDYGYTF. In DNA form, the CDR3 reads TGTGCCAGCAGCAGGACCAGGGATTATGGCTACACCTTC. V and J are TRBV6-1 and TRBJ1-2; a possible D gene is TRBD1 (5 bases). CDR3 length equals 13 residues. Trimming stripped 6 bases from V and 5 bases from J, with 13 bases between. The germline gives CDR1 MNHNS, CDR2 SASEGT.

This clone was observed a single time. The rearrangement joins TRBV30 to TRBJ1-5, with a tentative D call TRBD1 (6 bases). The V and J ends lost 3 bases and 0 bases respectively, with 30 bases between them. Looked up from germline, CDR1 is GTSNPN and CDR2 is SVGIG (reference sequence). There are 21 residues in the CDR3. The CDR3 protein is CAWSLTGRGRGPFHSNQPQHF. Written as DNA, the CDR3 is TGTGCCTGGAGCCTTACGGGCCGGGGCAGGGGACCGTTCCATAGCAATCAGCCCCAGCATTTT.

This CDR3 reads CASSRGLAGTNRSYEQYF. The CDR3 DNA is TGTGCCAGCAGCCGGGGACTAGCGGGAACGAACCGCTCCTACGAGCAGTACTTC. V and J are TRBV9 and TRBJ2-7; 13 nucleotides line up with TRBD2. CDR3 length equals 18 residues. The ends lost 4 bases at V and 0 bases at J; junction bases unmatched: 10. The germline V gene has CDR1 SGDLS and CDR2 YYNGEE.

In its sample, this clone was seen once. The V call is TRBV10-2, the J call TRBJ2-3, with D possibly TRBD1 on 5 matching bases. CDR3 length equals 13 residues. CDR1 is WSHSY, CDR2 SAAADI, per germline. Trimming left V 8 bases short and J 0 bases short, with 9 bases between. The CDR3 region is CASHTGSTDTQYF. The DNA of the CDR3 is TGCGCCAGCCATACAGGTAGCACAGATACGCAGTATTTT.

CDR3 in amino acids: CAAGSYQPQHF. The CDR3 DNA follows: TGTGCGGCGGGCAGTTATCAGCCCCAGCATTTT. This rearrangement joins TRBV7-8 to TRBJ1-5; D unresolved. The germline gives CDR1 SGHVS, CDR2 FQNEAQ. This CDR3 has 11 amino acids. The complete variable domain, with remaining parts taken from reference TRBV7-8 and TRBJ1-5, reads GAGVSQSPRYKVAKRGQDVALRCDPISGHVSLFWYQQALGQGPEFLTYFQNEAQLDKSGLPSDRFFAERPEGSVSTLKIQRTQQEDSAVYLCAAGSYQPQHFGDGTRLSIL.

CDR3 region: CASSRSAQPSYNEQFF. The CDR3 DNA follows: TGTGCCAGCAGTAGGAGTGCCCAACCCTCCTACAATGAGCAGTTCTTC. This chain uses TRBV28 with TRBJ2-1; no clear D gene. CDR3 length: 16 residues. Trimming shortened V by 5 bases and J by 0 bases, and 14 bases separated the two germline ends. CDR1 and CDR2 (germline): MDHEN, SYDVKM.